Sequencing of this TCR beta chain was carried out in a study of CD8 T cells in ankylosing spondylitis. Whole-study results and caveats: About 8 highly homologous variants made up a TCR beta motif, and this motif appeared characteristic of ankylosing spondylitis blood. It was reported that disease-linked clones were significantly enriched in matched ankylosing spondylitis synovial fluid. As for the disease-linked clones, they showed a CD8+ phenotype and occurred at relatively low frequencies in peripheral blood. Previous work reported some of these motif variants in the synovial fluid and blood of reactive arthritis.

Libraries for TCR beta were made by quantitative 5'-RACE with molecular barcodes. TCRdb fed the 5' RACE reads into MiXCR, producing one record per CDR3 protein. Of hundreds of thousands of distinct CDR3 sequences detected, about 12% appear once; the ten largest clones hold roughly 0.51%. Points on this clonotype: Its antigen is not known. The conserved final phenylalanine or tryptophan is absent from the CDR3, which likely points to a read error.

The CDR3 is made up of 16 amino acids. Trimming shortened V by 4 bases and J by 2 bases, and 16 bases separated the two germline ends. The germline V gene encodes CDR1 KGHDR and CDR2 SFDVKD. The chain combines TRBV24-1 with TRBJ2-5; the D gene is possibly TRBD2 (6 bases). Material: blood, either unsorted or a sorted T cell fraction (not recorded which). This TCR was recovered from a male donor with ankylosing spondylitis. The CDR3 spells CATSEAGRGPQETQYL. In nucleotides, the CDR3 is TGTGCCACCAGTGAGGCGGGAAGGGGCCCACAAGAGACCCAGTACCTC.